Listed here are 5 T cell receptor beta chains from one sample, sequenced in a study of blood T cell repertoires in COVID-19. Profiled with immunoSEQ multiplex PCR; TCRdb holds only in-frame clones, not every one. The table lists about 47,000 clones, over 80% of them singletons. Sequencing was done on a sample of peripheral blood. The source of these receptors is a human donor with active COVID-19. The donor label of this sample is uncertain.

CDR3 bases: TGCAGTGCTAGTTATAAAGCCGGTGAGCAGTTCTTC. Translation gives CSASYKAGEQFF. The chain couples TRBV20-1 to TRBJ2-1; D unresolved. Per germline, CDR1 DFQATT and CDR2 SNEGSKA (reference sequence). V was cut by 3 bases and J by 9 bases, with 12 bases left in between. CDR3 length: 12 residues.

The rearrangement links TRBV27 to TRBJ2-1, with TRBD1 as a possible D gene (7 bases). CDR3 length: 14 residues. The germline V gene encodes CDR1 MNHEY and CDR2 SMNVEV (reference sequence). Deletions cut 6 bases from V and 6 bases from J, with 15 bases between. The CDR3: CASRDRQGGNEQFF. The CDR3, as DNA: TGTGCCAGCAGGGATCGACAGGGAGGCAATGAGCAGTTCTTC.

The chain employs TRBV7-9 and TRBJ2-7; 7 nucleotides line up with TRBD1. CDR3 length equals 14 residues. Germline loops: CDR1 SEHNR, CDR2 FQNEAQ (reference sequence). In nucleotides, the CDR3 is TGTCAAAACTACCAAGGGGGCGCCTCCTACGAGCAGTACTTC. It translates to CQNYQGGASYEQYF.

J is TRBJ1-6 and V is TRBV5-6, with D possibly being TRBD1 (5 bases). Germline V gene data show CDR1 as SGHDT and CDR2 as YYEEEE. Trimming cost V 5 bases and J 4 bases, with 13 bases left between them. The CDR3 consists of 15 residues. The CDR3 is CASRLRREYNSPLHF. CDR3 coding DNA: TGTGCCAGCAGACTCCGCAGGGAATATAATTCACCCCTCCACTTT. The full variable domain, rest sourced from reference TRBV5-6 and TRBJ1-6, is DAGVTQSPTHLIKTRGQQVTLRCSPKSGHDTVSWYQQALGQGPQFIFQYYEEEERQRGNFPDRFSGHQFPNYSSELNVNALLLGDSALYLCASRLRREYNSPLHFGNGTRLTVT.

V usage is TRBV5-1 and J usage is TRBJ2-7; D gene ambiguous. CDR3 size: 12 residues. V lost 4 bases, J lost 3 bases, and 8 bases lay in between. Germline-derived CDR1 and CDR2 are SGHRS and YFSETQ. For the CDR3, the DNA is TGCGCCAGCAGCGATAAGAGCTACGAGCAGTACTTC. Translated: CASSDKSYEQYF.